These 20 T cell receptor beta chains came from one sample sequenced in a study of post-analysis software for immune sequencing data. Study outcomes and limitations: Patients had higher frequencies than controls of roughly 5 TRBV segments, including TRBV5-6, TRBV5-1 and TRBV20-1.

Researchers reported that TCR beta cDNA libraries carried unique molecular identifiers. Using its own MiXCR run on the PCR reads, TCRdb lists one record per CDR3 protein. The profile shows hundreds of thousands of distinct CDR3 sequences, around 64% of them singletons. The antigens these receptors bind are not known. Sequenced: blood. The source of these receptors is a girl aged 2 to 10 with multiple sclerosis.

The rearrangement links TRBV5-1 to TRBJ1-1; 11 bases are shared with TRBD1. Looked up from germline, CDR1 is SGHRS and CDR2 is YFSETQ. Losses at the gene ends were 3 bases for V and 0 bases for J; bases not matched to a gene: 7. CDR3 length equals 17 residues. CDR3: CASSSKPGQGVNTEAFF. The CDR3 DNA follows: TGCGCCAGCAGCTCTAAACCGGGACAGGGGGTGAACACTGAAGCTTTCTTT.

This clonotype was observed a single time. The J gene is TRBJ2-5, the V gene TRBV2, with D possibly matching TRBD2 (6 bases). Germline V gene data show CDR1 as SNHLY and CDR2 as FYNNEI. The CDR3 contains 12 residues. V lost 7 bases, J lost 4 bases, and 10 bases lay in between. CDR3 in DNA: TGTGCCAGCAAGGAGCGGGCAGAGACCCAGTACTTC. Amino acids: CASKERAETQYF.

Of note for this clonotype: The junction and the germline gene differ at one end; a read error may be behind it. The V call is TRBV9, the J call TRBJ2-3; 14 nucleotides line up with TRBD2. This CDR3 comprises 16 residues. CDR1 is SGDLS and CDR2 is YYNGEE in the germline V gene. CDR3 in DNA: TGTGCCGGCAGCGGGACTAGCGGGAGTAATGCAGATACGCAGTATTTT. Protein sequence: CAGSGTSGSNADTQYF.

The table lists this clonotype with a count of one. The chain couples TRBV5-1 to TRBJ2-1; the match to TRBD2 covers 12 bases. Germline V lookup: CDR1 SGHRS, CDR2 YFSETQ. The V and J ends lost 4 bases and 9 bases, in that order; junction bases with no gene match: 8. This CDR3 has 15 amino acids. The CDR3 protein is CASSPRLAGDSEQFF. CDR3 nucleotide sequence: TGCGCCAGCAGCCCGAGACTAGCGGGGGATTCTGAGCAGTTCTTC.

The rearrangement links TRBV2 to TRBJ2-7; no clear D. Trimming shortened V by 5 bases and J by 6 bases, and 11 bases separated the two germline ends. The CDR3 is 12 residues long. Per the germline V gene, CDR1 is SNHLY and CDR2 is FYNNEI. The CDR3: CASSFDSSEQYF. CDR3 nucleotides: TGTGCCAGCAGTTTCGATAGCAGCGAGCAGTACTTC.

The chain uses TRBV7-2 and TRBJ2-4; D possibly matches TRBD1 or TRBD2 (5 bases each). CDR3 length: 16 residues. Trimming pared 4 bases from V and 0 bases from J, leaving 13 bases between. The germline V gene has CDR1 SGHTA and CDR2 FQGNSA. The CDR3 DNA is TGTGCCAGCAGCTCCTCCGGGACCTCAGCCAAAAACATTCAGTACTTC. Translation gives CASSSSGTSAKNIQYF.

This rearrangement joins TRBV5-1 to TRBJ2-6; 7 bases are shared with TRBD2. The V gene's germline CDR1 is SGHRS and CDR2 YFSETQ. V lost 4 bases, J lost 0 bases, and 4 bases stayed unmatched. This CDR3 has 16 residues. The DNA for the CDR3 is TGCGCCAGCAGCCCCGGGGGGAGCTCTGGGGCCAACGTCCTGACTTTC. Translated: CASSPGGSSGANVLTF.

This clonotype has just a few counts. The chain couples TRBV20-1 to TRBJ1-4, with D unresolved. V dropped 3 bases and J dropped 7 bases, with 15 bases sitting between them. The CDR3 has 14 amino acids. Per the germline V gene, CDR1 is DFQATT and CDR2 is SNEGSKA (reference sequence). CDR3 bases: TGCAGTGCTAGTATAGCAGGAGTCGGTGAAAAACTGTTTTTT. Its translation: CSASIAGVGEKLFF.

V is TRBV20-1 and J is TRBJ2-2; D is perhaps TRBD1 (6 bases). The CDR3 totals 13 residues. Germline values: CDR1 DFQATT, CDR2 SNEGSKA (reference sequence). The ends were cut back, 3 bases at V and 9 bases at J, with 14 bases in the middle. Written as DNA, the CDR3 is TGCAGTGCTAGGCCCCAGGGGTTTAGGGAGCTGTTTTTT. It codes for CSARPQGFRELFF.

CDR3 amino acids: CASSSWGGTEAFF. In nucleotides, the CDR3 is TGTGCCAGCAGCAGCTGGGGGGGCACTGAAGCTTTCTTT. V usage is TRBV6-6 and J usage is TRBJ1-1; tentatively, D is TRBD1 (5 bases). The CDR3 totals 13 residues. V lost 6 bases and J lost 4, with 12 bases in between. Germline loops: CDR1 MNHNY, CDR2 SVGAGI (reference sequence).

This clonotype was counted only a few times. The V and J genes are TRBV1 and TRBJ1-2; the table's D call, TRBD1, has no DNA check behind it. TRBV1 is annotated as a pseudogene. The CDR3 is made up of 17 amino acids. Here the CDR3 reads CTSSQPSPGQGFYGYTF. The CDR3 DNA reads as TGCACCAGCAGCCAACCCTCCCCGGGACAGGGGTTCTATGGCTACACCTTC.

In this sample, this clonotype turned up once. V and J are TRBV5-1 and TRBJ2-1; TRBD2 matches at 7 bases. CDR3 length equals 15 residues. V lost 5 bases to trimming and J lost 6 bases; unmatched junction nucleotides: 11. Per the germline V gene, CDR1 is SGHRS and CDR2 is YFSETQ. CDR3 loop: CASRNGLDLVNEQFF. CDR3 bases: TGCGCCAGCAGGAACGGACTAGATCTTGTCAATGAGCAGTTCTTC.

The rearrangement joins TRBV18 to TRBJ1-2; 9 bases map to TRBD1. Unmatched junction bases numbered 9, after V lost 2 bases and J lost 2 bases. This CDR3 has 17 amino acids. CDR1 is KGHSH and CDR2 is LQKENI in the germline V gene. In DNA, the CDR3 is TGTGCCAGCTCACCAACGAATACAGGGGGCGAGAACTATGGCTACACCTTC. It is translated as CASSPTNTGGENYGYTF.

The rearrangement uses TRBV7-9 and TRBJ2-5; D is perhaps TRBD1 (6 bases). The CDR3 loop spans 15 amino acids. Germline assignment: CDR1 SEHNR and CDR2 FQNEAQ (reference sequence). V lost 1 base and J 7 bases, leaving 16 bases between the germline ends. The CDR3 sequence is CASSLDGARGGTQYF. The CDR3 region has the DNA TGTGCCAGCAGCTTAGATGGCGCCAGAGGGGGGACCCAGTACTTC. The full variable domain, completed using reference TRBV7-9 and TRBJ2-5, is DTGVSQNPRHKITKRGQNVTFRCDPISEHNRLYWYRQTLGQGPEFLTYFQNEAQLEKSRLLSDRFSAERPKGSFSTLEIQRTEQGDSAMYLCASSLDGARGGTQYFGPGTRLLVL.

The CDR3 sequence is CASSLNDARASYNEQFF. The CDR3 nucleotides read TGTGCCAGCAGCTTAAACGACGCTCGTGCGTCCTACAATGAGCAGTTCTTC. The V and J genes are TRBV7-2 and TRBJ2-1, with D unresolved. Germline-derived CDR1 and CDR2 are SGHTA and FQGNSA. V was cut by 2 bases and J by 1 base, with 15 bases left in between. This CDR3 spans 17 amino acids.

The rearrangement joins TRBV5-1 to TRBJ2-1, with 7 bases that match TRBD2. CDR1 SGHRS and CDR2 YFSETQ come from the germline V gene. This CDR3 is 16 amino acids long. J lost 8 bases, V lost 0 bases, and 11 bases had no gene match. The CDR3 coding sequence is TGCGCCAGCAGCTTGGGGGCGGGAGTGTTGATAGATGAGCAGTTCTTC. Translation: CASSLGAGVLIDEQFF.

This rearrangement joins TRBV5-1 to TRBJ2-1; 10 bases map to TRBD2. With 1 base clipped from V and 5 bases from J, the junction kept 9 bases outside the gene matches. Germline values: CDR1 SGHRS, CDR2 YFSETQ. The CDR3 has 17 amino acids. CDR3 nucleotides: TGCGCCAGCAGCTTGTCCGGTAGCGGGAGGATCGACAATGAGCAGTTCTTC. Translated, it gives CASSLSGSGRIDNEQFF.

The chain recombines TRBV6-1 with TRBJ1-5, with no clear D. The length of the CDR3 is 13 residues. The V end was cut by 5 bases, the J end by 0 bases, with 5 bases between. The germline V gene encodes CDR1 MNHNS and CDR2 SASEGT. This CDR3 is CASSKSSNQPQHF. The CDR3 DNA reads as TGTGCCAGCAGTAAATCTAGCAATCAGCCCCAGCATTTT.

The V call is TRBV6-2 or TRBV6-3, the J call TRBJ1-1; D is uncertain. Germline V gene lookup returns CDR1 MNHEY and CDR2 SVGEGT. V lost 2 bases, J lost 5 bases, and 9 bases lay in between. There are 13 residues in the CDR3. The CDR3, as DNA: TGTGCCAGCAGTTACCCCATGGGGACTGAAGCTTTCTTT. This sequence encodes CASSYPMGTEAFF.

There are a few counts of this clonotype. The chain uses TRBV29-1 and TRBJ2-3; no firm D call. V was cut by 7 bases and J by 2 bases, with 7 bases left in between. Germline assignment: CDR1 SQVTM and CDR2 ANQGSEA. The CDR3 extends over 11 amino acids. The CDR3 region is CSGAVTDTQYF. CDR3 in DNA: TGCAGCGGCGCAGTCACAGATACGCAGTATTTT.